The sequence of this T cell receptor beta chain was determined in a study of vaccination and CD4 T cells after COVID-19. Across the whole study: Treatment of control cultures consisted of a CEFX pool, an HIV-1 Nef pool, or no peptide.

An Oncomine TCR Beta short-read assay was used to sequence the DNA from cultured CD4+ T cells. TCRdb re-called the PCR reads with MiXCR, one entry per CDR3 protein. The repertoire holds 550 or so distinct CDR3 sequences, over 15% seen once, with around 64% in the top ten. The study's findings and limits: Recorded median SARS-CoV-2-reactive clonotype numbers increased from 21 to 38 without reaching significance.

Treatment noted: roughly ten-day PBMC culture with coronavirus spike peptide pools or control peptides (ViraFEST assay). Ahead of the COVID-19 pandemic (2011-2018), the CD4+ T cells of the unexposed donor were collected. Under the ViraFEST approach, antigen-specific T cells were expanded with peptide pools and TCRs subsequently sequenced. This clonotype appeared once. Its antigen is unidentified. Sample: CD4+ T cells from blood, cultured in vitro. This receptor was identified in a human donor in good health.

The CDR3 nucleotides are TGTGCCAGCAGTTATCGGGGTTTTATGCCCCAGCATTTT. It codes for CASSYRGFMPQHF. The J gene is TRBJ1-5, the V gene TRBV6-5; D remains ambiguous. CDR3 length: 13 amino acids. CDR1 and CDR2 (germline): MNHEY, SVGAGI. V lost 3 bases and J 9 bases, leaving 12 bases between the germline ends.